Presented here are 30 T cell receptor beta chains from one specimen sequenced in a study of blood T cell repertoires in COVID-19. Here immunoSEQ multiplex PCR was the method, and the copy in TCRdb shows in-frame clones only, minus some. The data show roughly 280,000 clones, under 90% seen once. The sample taken for sequencing was peripheral blood. These receptors all stem from a man in his 60s with acute or convalescent COVID-19.

The gene calls are TRBV6-2 or TRBV6-3 and TRBJ1-2; D is perhaps TRBD1 (5 bases). Germline CDR1 is MNHEY and CDR2 is SVGEGT. Trimming took 4 bases from V and 4 from J, leaving 13 bases between them. The CDR3 is 14 amino acids. The CDR3 DNA follows: TGTGCCAGCAGTTCGCGGACAAGAACCTATGGCTACACCTTC. It codes for CASSSRTRTYGYTF.

This CDR3 is CASSKVTGGWGTQYF. The DNA of the CDR3 is TGTGCCAGCAGCAAAGTGACAGGGGGTTGGGGGACCCAGTACTTC. The rearrangement uses TRBV21-1 and TRBJ2-5; TRBD1, the table's D call, was not compared with the DNA. TRBV21-1 is labeled a pseudogene. There are 15 residues in the CDR3.

The chain links TRBV30 to TRBJ1-3; TRBD1 might be the D (6 bases). The CDR3 length is 15 residues. Per the germline V gene, CDR1 is GTSNPN and CDR2 is SVGIG (reference sequence). The V gene lost 4 bases and the J gene lost 0 bases, with 13 bases spanning the gap. The CDR3 DNA reads as TGTGCCTGGACCACCGGACAGCCCTCTGGAAACACCATATATTTT. It is translated as CAWTTGQPSGNTIYF.

The chain links TRBV28 to TRBJ2-1, with 10 nucleotides matching TRBD2. The CDR3 contains 16 residues. The V and J ends lost 2 bases and 2 bases, in that order; junction bases with no gene match: 3. Germline lookup yields CDR1 MDHEN and CDR2 SYDVKM. This chain's CDR3 is CASSLPAGGTYNEQFF. The CDR3 DNA reads as TGTGCCAGCAGTTTACCAGCGGGAGGGACCTACAATGAGCAGTTCTTC.

The CDR3 is CASSPGPSDGEQYF. CDR3 in DNA: TGTGCCAGCTCACCAGGCCCTAGCGACGGCGAGCAGTACTTC. The V gene is TRBV18, the J gene TRBJ2-7, with D perhaps matching TRBD2 (6 bases). With 2 bases removed from V and 6 bases from J, the gap between germline ends came to 14 bases. The CDR3 consists of 14 residues. CDR1 is KGHSH, CDR2 LQKENI, per germline.

J is TRBJ1-1 and V is TRBV6-2 or TRBV6-3, with 8 nucleotides matching TRBD1. The CDR3 is 14 amino acids. Trimming removed 2 bases from V and 8 bases from J; junction bases left unmatched: 7. Germline CDR1 reads MNHEY; CDR2 reads SVGEGT. The CDR3 loop reads CASSYHSGGGEAFF. DNA of the CDR3: TGTGCCAGCAGTTACCATTCAGGGGGCGGCGAAGCTTTCTTT.

The chain employs TRBV3-1 (or the pseudogene TRBV3-2) and TRBJ2-3; possible D gene TRBD2, 5 bases. CDR3 length equals 14 residues. V shed 3 bases and J shed 4 bases, with 11 bases lying between them. Germline loops: CDR1 LGHDT, CDR2 YNNKEL (reference sequence). In nucleotides, the CDR3 is TGTGCCAGCAGCCAGCTAGCTATCGCAGATACGCAGTATTTT. It encodes CASSQLAIADTQYF.

The chain recombines TRBV15 with TRBJ1-3; weak D call: TRBD1 (6 bases). The CDR3 loop spans 18 amino acids. Trimming shortened V by 0 bases and J by 2 bases, and 17 bases separated the two germline ends. Germline V gene sequence: CDR1 LNHNV, CDR2 YYDKDF (reference sequence). In DNA form, the CDR3 reads TGTGCCACCAGCAGAGATCGCGGGGGGCGGACGACTGGAAACACCATATATTTT. Translated: CATSRDRGGRTTGNTIYF.

This sequence joins TRBV25-1 and TRBJ1-1; D ambiguous. The CDR3 loop spans 15 amino acids. V dropped 3 bases and J dropped 4 bases, with 15 bases sitting between them. Germline assignment: CDR1 MGHDK and CDR2 SYGVNS. The CDR3 sequence is CASSDTHGVGTEAFF. The CDR3 region has the DNA TGTGCCAGCAGTGATACTCACGGGGTGGGCACTGAAGCTTTCTTT.

The chain employs TRBV7-8 and TRBJ2-7; 9 bases map to TRBD1. The V gene's germline CDR1 is SGHVS and CDR2 FQNEAQ. The CDR3 has 15 amino acids. With 4 bases clipped from V and 5 bases from J, the junction kept 9 bases outside the gene matches. CDR3 DNA sequence: TGTGCCAGCAGCTCCTACAGGGGGCGCCGCGACGAGCAGTACTTC. Encoded protein: CASSSYRGRRDEQYF. Based on the CDR3 plus reference TRBV7-8 and TRBJ2-7, the full variable domain is GAGVSQSPRYKVAKRGQDVALRCDPISGHVSLFWYQQALGQGPEFLTYFQNEAQLDKSGLPSDRFFAERPEGSVSTLKIQRTQQEDSAVYLCASSSYRGRRDEQYFGPGTRLTVT.

The gene calls are TRBV28 and TRBJ1-4, with 7 bases aligning to TRBD1. With 5 bases clipped from V and 3 bases from J, the junction kept 6 bases outside the gene matches. Germline V lookup: CDR1 MDHEN, CDR2 SYDVKM. The CDR3 is made up of 15 amino acids. The CDR3 region is CASSVPQGPNEKLFF. The CDR3 region has the DNA TGTGCCAGCAGTGTCCCACAGGGGCCTAATGAAAAACTGTTTTTT.

The J gene is TRBJ2-5, the V gene TRBV2; 12 bases line up with TRBD2. This CDR3 is 15 amino acids long. The germline gives CDR1 SNHLY, CDR2 FYNNEI. J was trimmed by 4 bases and V by 6 bases; bases with no gene match: 6. Here the CDR3 reads CASRPRTSGVETQYF. CDR3 in DNA: TGTGCCAGCAGACCCAGGACTAGCGGGGTAGAGACCCAGTACTTC.

The J gene is TRBJ2-3, the V gene TRBV18, with a weak D call TRBD2 (6 bases). With 1 base removed from V and 1 base from J, the gap between germline ends came to 15 bases. Germline V gives CDR1 KGHSH, CDR2 LQKENI. The CDR3 covers 17 residues. This CDR3 is CASSPLSGPPRTDTQYF. CDR3 bases: TGTGCCAGCTCACCACTGAGCGGGCCCCCTCGCACAGATACGCAGTATTTT.

The rearrangement links TRBV11-2 to TRBJ2-7; D possibly corresponds to TRBD1 (5 bases). Trimming pared 3 bases from V and 4 bases from J, leaving 7 bases between. Germline V gives CDR1 SGHAT, CDR2 FQNNGV. This CDR3 comprises 12 residues. The CDR3 is CASSFKGYEQYF. For the CDR3, the DNA is TGTGCCAGCAGCTTTAAGGGGTACGAGCAGTACTTC.

The chain employs TRBV9 and TRBJ2-3; D might be TRBD2 (5 bases). The germline CDR1 and CDR2 sequences are SGDLS and YYNGEE. V was shortened by 3 bases and J by 0 bases, with 14 bases between the two germline ends. This CDR3 has 16 amino acids. The CDR3 DNA sequence: TGTGCCAGCAGCGGCCAGCGGAGCTTTAGCACAGATACGCAGTATTTT. Its protein is CASSGQRSFSTDTQYF.

V and J are TRBV5-5 and TRBJ2-7, with TRBD1 matching over 7 bases. The CDR3 has 16 residues. Losses at the gene ends were 4 bases for V and 5 bases for J; bases not matched to a gene: 15. Per germline, CDR1 SGHKS and CDR2 YYEKEE (reference sequence). The DNA of the CDR3 is TGTGCCAGCAGCCCGGGGCCGGGACAGTCGGTCCACGAGCAGTACTTC. Amino acid sequence: CASSPGPGQSVHEQYF.

In regard to this clone: Other DNA sequences of this sample code for an identical CDR3. The V call is TRBV5-1, the J call TRBJ2-7; 10 bases align to TRBD1. V lost 2 bases, J lost 5 bases, and 4 bases stayed unmatched. Germline V lookup: CDR1 SGHRS, CDR2 YFSETQ. The CDR3 is 14 amino acids. The CDR3 DNA follows: TGCGCCAGCAGCTTAGGGACAGGGGTAGACGAGCAGTACTTC. Its translation: CASSLGTGVDEQYF.

The rearrangement joins TRBV19 to TRBJ2-2; tentatively, D is TRBD2 (6 bases). Germline CDR1 is LNHDA and CDR2 is SQIVND (reference sequence). The CDR3 extends over 15 amino acids. V shed 3 bases and J shed 6 bases, with 14 bases lying between them. The CDR3 nucleotides are TGTGCCAGTAGTATTGGACTAAATATCGCCGGGGAGCTGTTTTTT. Translating gives CASSIGLNIAGELFF.

CDR3 bases: TGTGCCAGCAGCTCCGTCCCCTACGAGCAGTACTTC. Translation: CASSSVPYEQYF. This sequence joins TRBV7-9 and TRBJ2-7; D is uncertain. Germline lookup yields CDR1 SEHNR and CDR2 FQNEAQ (reference sequence). Trimming took 4 bases from V and 2 from J, leaving 6 bases between them. This CDR3 region has 12 residues.

The chain carries TRBV7-9 and TRBJ2-5; D gene uncertain. Germline CDR1 is SEHNR and CDR2 is FQNEAQ (reference sequence). The CDR3 length is 13 residues. The ends were cut back, 4 bases at V and 3 bases at J, with 9 bases in the middle. Here the CDR3 DNA reads TGTGCCAGCAGCTCATCCGTAGAAGAGACCCAGTACTTC. It yields the protein CASSSSVEETQYF.

The genes are TRBV4-1 and TRBJ2-3; D is unclear. This CDR3 spans 14 amino acids. Germline loops: CDR1 MGHRA, CDR2 YSYEKL. Trimming pared 3 bases from V and 5 bases from J, leaving 12 bases between. The CDR3 here is CASSHEPGEDTQYF. CDR3 nucleotide sequence: TGCGCCAGCAGCCATGAGCCGGGTGAAGATACGCAGTATTTT.

This clone appeared a few times. V is TRBV5-8 and J is TRBJ1-5; possibly TRBD1 for D (5 bases). The length of the CDR3 is 14 residues. Trimming took 7 bases from V and 3 from J, leaving 14 bases between them. Germline V gene data show CDR1 as SGHTS and CDR2 as YDEGEE. The CDR3 bases are TGTGCCAGCGGACATGGGGGGGTCAATCAGCCCCAGCATTTT. This sequence encodes CASGHGGVNQPQHF.

V usage is TRBV10-2 and J usage is TRBJ1-2; TRBD1 matches 7 bases. The germline V gene encodes CDR1 WSHSY and CDR2 SAAADI. The CDR3 totals 15 residues. The J segment lost 1 base and the V segment lost 4 bases, leaving 6 bases of the junction unmatched. Written as DNA, the CDR3 is TGCGCCAGCAGTGGCAGGACAGGCGGTAACTATGGCTACACCTTC. Protein: CASSGRTGGNYGYTF.

The chain has TRBV5-4 and TRBJ2-6, with 11 nucleotides matching TRBD1. There are 16 residues in the CDR3. V lost 4 bases to trimming and J lost 3 bases; unmatched junction nucleotides: 3. Germline lookup yields CDR1 SGHNT and CDR2 YYREEE (reference sequence). This chain's CDR3 is CASSLDRGLGANVLTF. In DNA form, the CDR3 reads TGTGCCAGCAGCCTGGACAGGGGGCTTGGGGCCAACGTCCTGACTTTC. The complete variable domain, with remaining parts taken from reference TRBV5-4 and TRBJ2-6, reads ETGVTQSPTHLIKTRGQQVTLRCSSQSGHNTVSWYQQALGQGPQFIFQYYREEENGRGNFPPRFSGLQFPNYSSELNVNALELDDSALYLCASSLDRGLGANVLTFGAGSRLTVL.

This clone appeared a single time. The rearrangement links TRBV7-2 to TRBJ2-4, with 7 bases identical to TRBD2. The CDR3 has 14 residues. V lost 4 bases to trimming and J lost 9 bases; unmatched junction nucleotides: 9. Germline CDR1 is SGHTA and CDR2 is FQGNSA. The CDR3 reads CASSWGGGSGIQYF. CDR3 coding DNA: TGTGCCAGCAGCTGGGGCGGGGGTTCCGGCATTCAGTACTTC. Full variable domain (remainder filled in from reference TRBV7-2 and TRBJ2-4): GAGVSQSPSNKVTEKGKDVELRCDPISGHTALYWYRQSLGQGLEFLIYFQGNSAPDKSGLPSDRFSAERTGGSVSTLTIQRTQQEDSAVYLCASSWGGGSGIQYFGAGTRLSVL.

The chain has TRBV7-8 and TRBJ1-4; D gene unclear. Germline CDR1 is SGHVS and CDR2 is FQNEAQ. The CDR3 contains 14 residues. V was clipped by 4 bases and J by 7 bases, with 13 bases between them. CDR3 DNA: TGTGCCAGCAGCTCGGGAGTAGGTGGTGAAAAACTGTTTTTT. It specifies CASSSGVGGEKLFF.

J is TRBJ2-7 and V is TRBV4-1, with 8 bases aligning to TRBD2. CDR3 length: 14 residues. Looked up from germline, CDR1 is MGHRA and CDR2 is YSYEKL. J was trimmed by 4 bases and V by 4 bases; bases with no gene match: 6. Written as DNA, the CDR3 is TGCGCCAGCAGCCGCTCACTAGCGGAGTACGAGCAGTACTTC. This gives the protein CASSRSLAEYEQYF.

This clone has a handful of counts. The chain recombines TRBV10-3 with TRBJ2-7; 7 positions match TRBD1. V shed 2 bases, J shed 6 bases, and the junction held 10 bases outside the gene matches. From germline, CDR1 is ENHRY and CDR2 SYGVKD. The CDR3 length is 15 residues. The DNA of the CDR3 is TGTGCCATCAGTGAGCAAATTCTATCAGGGGGCGAGCAGTACTTC. It codes for CAISEQILSGGEQYF.

The chain carries TRBV2 and TRBJ2-5; weak D call: TRBD1 (6 bases). The CDR3 runs 14 residues. The V gene lost 1 base and the J gene lost 6 bases, with 12 bases spanning the gap. From germline, CDR1 is SNHLY and CDR2 FYNNEI. The CDR3 nucleotides are TGTGCCAGCAGTGAAGGGGGGCAGGGACAGACCCAGTACTTC. Translating gives CASSEGGQGQTQYF. The whole variable domain, filled in from reference TRBV2 and TRBJ2-5, reads EPEVTQTPSHQVTQMGQEVILRCVPISNHLYFYWYRQILGQKVEFLVSFYNNEISEKSEIFDDQFSVERPDGSNFTLKIRSTKLEDSAMYFCASSEGGQGQTQYFGPGTRLLVL.

The chain combines TRBV4-2 with TRBJ2-1, with 11 bases identical to TRBD1. The length of the CDR3 is 14 residues. Unmatched junction bases numbered 4, after V lost 4 bases and J lost 8 bases. CDR1 and CDR2 (germline): LGHNA, YNFKEQ. The CDR3 sequence is CASSPRDRGDEQFF. CDR3 sequence (DNA): TGTGCCAGCAGCCCCCGGGACAGGGGGGATGAGCAGTTCTTC.